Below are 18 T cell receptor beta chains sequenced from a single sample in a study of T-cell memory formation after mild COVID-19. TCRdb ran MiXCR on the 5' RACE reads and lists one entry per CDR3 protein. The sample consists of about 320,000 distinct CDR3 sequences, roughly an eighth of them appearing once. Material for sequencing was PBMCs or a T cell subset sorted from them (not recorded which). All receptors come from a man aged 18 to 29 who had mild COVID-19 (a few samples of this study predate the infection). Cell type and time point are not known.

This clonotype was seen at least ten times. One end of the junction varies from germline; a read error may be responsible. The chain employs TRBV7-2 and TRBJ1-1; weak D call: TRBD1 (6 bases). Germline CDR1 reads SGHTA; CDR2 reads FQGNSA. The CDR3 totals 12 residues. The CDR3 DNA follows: TGCGCCAGCAGCCAAGGGGGGACTGAAGCTTTCTTT. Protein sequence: CASSQGGTEAFF.

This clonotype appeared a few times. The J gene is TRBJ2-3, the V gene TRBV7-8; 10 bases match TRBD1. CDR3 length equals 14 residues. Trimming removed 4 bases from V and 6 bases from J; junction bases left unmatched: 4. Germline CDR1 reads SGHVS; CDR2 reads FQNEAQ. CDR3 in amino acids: CASSSGTGADTQYF. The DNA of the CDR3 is TGTGCCAGCAGCTCCGGGACAGGGGCCGATACGCAGTATTTT.

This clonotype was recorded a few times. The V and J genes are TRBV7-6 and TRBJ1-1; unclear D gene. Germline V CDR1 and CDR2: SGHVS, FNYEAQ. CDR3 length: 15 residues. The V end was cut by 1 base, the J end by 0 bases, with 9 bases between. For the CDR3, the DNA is TGTGCCAGCAGCTTAGGGGCTTCCATGAACACTGAAGCTTTCTTT. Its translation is CASSLGASMNTEAFF.

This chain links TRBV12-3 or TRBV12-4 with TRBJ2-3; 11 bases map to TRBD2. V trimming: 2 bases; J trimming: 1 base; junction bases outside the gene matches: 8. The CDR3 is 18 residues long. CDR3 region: CASSLYPVAGGGTDTQYF. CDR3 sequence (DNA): TGTGCCAGCAGTTTATATCCGGTAGCGGGAGGGGGCACAGATACGCAGTATTTT.

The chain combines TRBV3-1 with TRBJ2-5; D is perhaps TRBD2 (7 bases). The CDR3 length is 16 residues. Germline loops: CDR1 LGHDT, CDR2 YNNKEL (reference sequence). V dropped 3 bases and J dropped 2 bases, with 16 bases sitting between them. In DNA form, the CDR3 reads TGTGCCAGCAGCCATGTGGGGGGGGGCCCTCAAGAGACCCAGTACTTC. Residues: CASSHVGGGPQETQYF.

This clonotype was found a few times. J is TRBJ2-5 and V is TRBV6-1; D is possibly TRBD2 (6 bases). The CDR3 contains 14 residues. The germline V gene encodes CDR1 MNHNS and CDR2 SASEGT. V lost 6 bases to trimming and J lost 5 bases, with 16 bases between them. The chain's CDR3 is CASRRLGGVETQYF. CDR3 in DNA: TGTGCCAGCAGGAGACTAGGAGGTGTGGAGACCCAGTACTTC.

The CDR3 DNA sequence: TGCAGTGCACTGGGACAGCTAAATTCACCCCTCCACTTT. Translated: CSALGQLNSPLHF. The chain couples TRBV20-1 to TRBJ1-6, with 7 bases identical to TRBD1. The CDR3 has 13 residues. Germline V lookup: CDR1 DFQATT, CDR2 SNEGSKA (reference sequence). With V trimmed by 6 bases and J by 7 bases, 6 bases remained unmatched.

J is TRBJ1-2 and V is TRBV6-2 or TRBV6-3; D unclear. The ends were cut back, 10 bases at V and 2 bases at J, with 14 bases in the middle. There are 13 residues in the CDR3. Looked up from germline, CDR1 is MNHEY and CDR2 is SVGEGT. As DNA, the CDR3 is TGTGCCACCGCACAAGGATCCAACTATGGCTACACCTTC. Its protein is CATAQGSNYGYTF.

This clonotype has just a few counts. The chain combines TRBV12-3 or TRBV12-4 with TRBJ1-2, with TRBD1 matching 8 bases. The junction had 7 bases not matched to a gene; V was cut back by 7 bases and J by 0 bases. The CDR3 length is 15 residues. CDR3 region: CASTPGQGTNYGYTF. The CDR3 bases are TGTGCCAGCACCCCAGGACAGGGCACTAACTATGGCTACACCTTC.

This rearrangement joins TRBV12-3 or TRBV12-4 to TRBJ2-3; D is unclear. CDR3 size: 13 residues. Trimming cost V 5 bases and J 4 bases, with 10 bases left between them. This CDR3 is CASSPLQADTQYF. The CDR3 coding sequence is TGTGCCAGCAGTCCCCTGCAGGCAGATACGCAGTATTTT.

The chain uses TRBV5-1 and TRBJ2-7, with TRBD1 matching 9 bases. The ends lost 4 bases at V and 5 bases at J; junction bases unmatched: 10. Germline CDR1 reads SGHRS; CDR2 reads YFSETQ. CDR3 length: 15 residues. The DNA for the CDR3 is TGCGCCAGCAGCCGAGGGACAGGGATGAGCGACGAGCAGTACGTC. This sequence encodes CASSRGTGMSDEQYV.

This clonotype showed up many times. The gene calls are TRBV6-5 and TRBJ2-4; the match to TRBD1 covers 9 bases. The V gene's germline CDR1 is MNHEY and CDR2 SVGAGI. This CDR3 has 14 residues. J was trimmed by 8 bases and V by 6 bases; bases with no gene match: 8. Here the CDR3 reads CASSPRTGEDIQYF. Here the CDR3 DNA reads TGTGCCAGCAGCCCCAGGACAGGGGAAGACATTCAGTACTTC.

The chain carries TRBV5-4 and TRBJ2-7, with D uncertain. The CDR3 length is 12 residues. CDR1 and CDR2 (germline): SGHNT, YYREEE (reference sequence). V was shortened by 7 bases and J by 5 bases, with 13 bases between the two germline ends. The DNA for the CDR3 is TGTGCCAGCCGTTTGGATTTGAACGAGCAGTACTTC. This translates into CASRLDLNEQYF.

CDR3 coding DNA: TGCGCCAGCAGCCAGGTACCCCAGGGCTATAATTCACCCCTCCACTTT. It specifies CASSQVPQGYNSPLHF. This rearrangement joins TRBV4-3 to TRBJ1-6; D possibly corresponds to TRBD1 (5 bases). V was shortened by 3 bases and J by 3 bases, with 12 bases between the two germline ends. This CDR3 spans 16 amino acids. Per germline, CDR1 LGHNA and CDR2 YSLEER.

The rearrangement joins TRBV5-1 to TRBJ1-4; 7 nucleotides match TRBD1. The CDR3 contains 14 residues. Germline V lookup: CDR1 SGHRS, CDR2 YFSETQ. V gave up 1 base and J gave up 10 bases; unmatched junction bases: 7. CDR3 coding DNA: TGCGCCAGCAGCTTGTCTACAGGGGAAGGAAAACTGTTTTTT. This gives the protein CASSLSTGEGKLFF.

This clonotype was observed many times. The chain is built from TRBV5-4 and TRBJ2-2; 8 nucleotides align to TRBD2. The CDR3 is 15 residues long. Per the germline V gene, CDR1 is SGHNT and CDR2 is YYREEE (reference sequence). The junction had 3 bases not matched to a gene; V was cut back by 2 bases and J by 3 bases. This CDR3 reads CASSFGGADTGELFF. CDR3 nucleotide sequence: TGTGCCAGCAGCTTCGGGGGGGCGGACACCGGGGAGCTGTTTTTT.

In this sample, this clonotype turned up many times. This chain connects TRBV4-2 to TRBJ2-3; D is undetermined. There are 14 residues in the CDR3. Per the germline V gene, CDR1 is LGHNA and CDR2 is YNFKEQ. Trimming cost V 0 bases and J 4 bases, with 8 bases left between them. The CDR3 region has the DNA TGTGCCAGCAGCCAAGATTGGCTTTCAGATACGCAGTATTTT. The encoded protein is CASSQDWLSDTQYF.

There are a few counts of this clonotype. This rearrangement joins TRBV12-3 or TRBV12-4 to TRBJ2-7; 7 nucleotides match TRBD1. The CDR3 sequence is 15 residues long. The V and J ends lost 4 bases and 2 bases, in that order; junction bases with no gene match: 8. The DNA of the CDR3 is TGTGCCAGCAGTTCTACAAACAGGGGTCCCTACGAGCAGTACTTC. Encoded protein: CASSSTNRGPYEQYF.